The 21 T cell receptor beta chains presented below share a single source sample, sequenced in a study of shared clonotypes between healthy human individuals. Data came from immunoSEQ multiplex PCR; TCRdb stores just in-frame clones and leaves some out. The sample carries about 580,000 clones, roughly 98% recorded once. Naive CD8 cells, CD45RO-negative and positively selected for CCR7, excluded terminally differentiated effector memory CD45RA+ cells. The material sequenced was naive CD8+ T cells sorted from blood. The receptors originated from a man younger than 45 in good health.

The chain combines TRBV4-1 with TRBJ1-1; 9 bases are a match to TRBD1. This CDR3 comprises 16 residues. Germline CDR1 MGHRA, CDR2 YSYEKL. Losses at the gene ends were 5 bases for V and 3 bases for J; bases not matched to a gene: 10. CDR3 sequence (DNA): TGCGCCAGCAGCGACCGGGACAGGGCCCACCACACTGAAGCTTTCTTT. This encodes CASSDRDRAHHTEAFF.

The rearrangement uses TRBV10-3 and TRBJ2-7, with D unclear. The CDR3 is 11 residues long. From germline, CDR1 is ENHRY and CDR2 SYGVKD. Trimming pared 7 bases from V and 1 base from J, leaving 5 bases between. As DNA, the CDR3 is TGTGCCATCATTTTGTCCTACGAGCAGTACTTC. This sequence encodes CAIILSYEQYF.

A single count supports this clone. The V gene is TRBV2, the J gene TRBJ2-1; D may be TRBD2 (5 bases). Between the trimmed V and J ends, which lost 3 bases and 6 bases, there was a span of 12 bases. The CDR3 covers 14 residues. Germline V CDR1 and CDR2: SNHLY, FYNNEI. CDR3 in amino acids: CASSDTLASNEQFF. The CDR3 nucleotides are TGTGCCAGCAGTGACACCCTAGCCAGCAATGAGCAGTTCTTC.

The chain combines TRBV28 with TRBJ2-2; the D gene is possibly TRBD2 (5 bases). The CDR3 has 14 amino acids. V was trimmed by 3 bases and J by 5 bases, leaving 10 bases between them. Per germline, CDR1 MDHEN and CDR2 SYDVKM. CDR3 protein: CASSLRLTTGELFF. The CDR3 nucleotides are TGTGCCAGCAGTTTGAGACTAACGACCGGGGAGCTGTTTTTT. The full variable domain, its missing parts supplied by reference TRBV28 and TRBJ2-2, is DVKVTQSSRYLVKRTGEKVFLECVQDMDHENMFWYRQDPGLGLRLIYFSYDVKMKEKGDIPEGYSVSREKKERFSLILESASTNQTSMYLCASSLRLTTGELFFGEGSRLTVL.

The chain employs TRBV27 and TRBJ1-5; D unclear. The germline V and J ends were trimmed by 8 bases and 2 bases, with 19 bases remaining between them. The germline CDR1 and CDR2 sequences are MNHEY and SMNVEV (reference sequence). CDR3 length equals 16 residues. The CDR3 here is CASQSFFGVGNQPQHF. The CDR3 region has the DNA TGTGCCAGCCAAAGTTTTTTTGGGGTGGGCAATCAGCCCCAGCATTTT.

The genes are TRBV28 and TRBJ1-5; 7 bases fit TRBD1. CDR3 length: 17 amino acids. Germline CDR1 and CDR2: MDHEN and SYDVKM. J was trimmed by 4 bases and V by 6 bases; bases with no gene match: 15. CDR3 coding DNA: TGTGCCAGCAGCCAAGGGGAGAAACGACAGGGTAATCAGCCCCAGCATTTT. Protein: CASSQGEKRQGNQPQHF.

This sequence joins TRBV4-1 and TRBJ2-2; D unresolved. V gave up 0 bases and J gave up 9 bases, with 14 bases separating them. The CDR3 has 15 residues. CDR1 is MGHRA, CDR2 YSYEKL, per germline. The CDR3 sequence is CASSQDLNPRWELFF. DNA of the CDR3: TGCGCCAGCAGCCAAGATCTAAACCCCCGCTGGGAGCTGTTTTTT.

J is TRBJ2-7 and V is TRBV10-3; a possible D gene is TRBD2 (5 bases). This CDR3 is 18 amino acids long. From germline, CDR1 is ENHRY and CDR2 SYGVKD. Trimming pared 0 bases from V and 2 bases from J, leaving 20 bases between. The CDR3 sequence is CAISESSSGGSTPYEQYF. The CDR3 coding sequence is TGTGCCATCAGTGAGTCGAGCTCGGGTGGGAGTACCCCCTACGAGCAGTACTTC.

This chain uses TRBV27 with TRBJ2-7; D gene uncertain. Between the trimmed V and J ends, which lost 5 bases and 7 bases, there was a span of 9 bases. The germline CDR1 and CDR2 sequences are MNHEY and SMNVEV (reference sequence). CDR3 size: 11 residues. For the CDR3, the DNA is TGTGCCAGCAGTAGCCATCAGGAGCAGTACTTC. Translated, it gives CASSSHQEQYF.

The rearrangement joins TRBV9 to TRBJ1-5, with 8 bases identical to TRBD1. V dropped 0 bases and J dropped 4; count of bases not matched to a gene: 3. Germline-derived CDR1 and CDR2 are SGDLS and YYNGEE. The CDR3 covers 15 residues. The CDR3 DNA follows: TGTGCCAGCAGCGTAGAGGGACAGGCGAATCAGCCCCAGCATTTT. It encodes CASSVEGQANQPQHF.

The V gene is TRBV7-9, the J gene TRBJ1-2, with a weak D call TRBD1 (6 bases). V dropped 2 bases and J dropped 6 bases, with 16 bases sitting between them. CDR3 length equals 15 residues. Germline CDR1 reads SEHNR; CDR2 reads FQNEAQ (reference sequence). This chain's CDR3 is CASSLFPGDRNGYTF. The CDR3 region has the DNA TGTGCCAGCAGCTTATTTCCAGGGGATCGGAATGGCTACACCTTC.

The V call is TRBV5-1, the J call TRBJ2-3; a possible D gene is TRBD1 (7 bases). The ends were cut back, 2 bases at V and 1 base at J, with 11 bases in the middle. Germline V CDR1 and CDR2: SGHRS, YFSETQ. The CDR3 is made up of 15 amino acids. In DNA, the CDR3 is TGCGCCAGCAGCTTTGGCAGGGGGGGCACAGATACGCAGTATTTT. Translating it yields CASSFGRGGTDTQYF.

CDR3 region: CASSLQGRPQYF. The CDR3 bases are TGTGCCAGCAGTTTACAGGGCCGGCCGCAGTATTTT. This chain joins TRBV27 and TRBJ2-3, with D perhaps matching TRBD1 (5 bases). CDR1 is MNHEY and CDR2 is SMNVEV in the germline V gene (reference sequence). Trimming cost V 2 bases and J 10 bases, with 10 bases left between them. The CDR3 sequence is 12 residues long.

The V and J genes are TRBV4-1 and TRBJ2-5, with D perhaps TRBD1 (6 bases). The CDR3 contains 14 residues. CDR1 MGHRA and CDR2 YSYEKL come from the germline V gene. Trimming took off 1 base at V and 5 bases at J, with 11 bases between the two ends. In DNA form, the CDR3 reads TGCGCCAGCAGCCAAGGGGGGCTAGTGGAGACCCAGTACTTC. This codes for CASSQGGLVETQYF.

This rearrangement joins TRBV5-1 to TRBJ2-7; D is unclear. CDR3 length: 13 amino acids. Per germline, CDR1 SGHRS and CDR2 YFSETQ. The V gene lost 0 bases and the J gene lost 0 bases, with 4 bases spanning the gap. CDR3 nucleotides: TGCGCCAGCAGCTTGGTGTCCTCCTACGAGCAGTACTTC. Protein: CASSLVSSYEQYF. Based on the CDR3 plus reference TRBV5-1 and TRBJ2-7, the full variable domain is KAGVTQTPRYLIKTRGQQVTLSCSPISGHRSVSWYQQTPGQGLQFLFEYFSETQRNKGNFPGRFSGRQFSNSRSEMNVSTLELGDSALYLCASSLVSSYEQYFGPGTRLTVT.

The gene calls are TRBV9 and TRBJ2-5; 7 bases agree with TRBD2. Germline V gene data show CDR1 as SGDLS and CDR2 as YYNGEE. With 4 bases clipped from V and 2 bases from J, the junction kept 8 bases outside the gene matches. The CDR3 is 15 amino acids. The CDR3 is CASSPRDYYQETQYF. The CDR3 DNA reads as TGTGCCAGCAGCCCACGGGACTACTATCAAGAGACCCAGTACTTC.

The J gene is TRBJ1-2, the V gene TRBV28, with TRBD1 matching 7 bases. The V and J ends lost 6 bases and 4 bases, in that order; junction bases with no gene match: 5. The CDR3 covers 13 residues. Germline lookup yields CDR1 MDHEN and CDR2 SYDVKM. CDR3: CASSPDRVYGYTF. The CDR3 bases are TGTGCCAGCAGCCCAGACAGGGTCTATGGCTACACCTTC.

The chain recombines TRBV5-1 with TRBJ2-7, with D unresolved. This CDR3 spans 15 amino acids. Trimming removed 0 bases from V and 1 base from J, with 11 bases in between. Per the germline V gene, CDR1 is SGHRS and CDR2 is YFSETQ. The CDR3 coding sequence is TGCGCCAGCAGCTTGGCCCTCCAAGGGTCCTACGAGCAGTACTTC. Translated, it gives CASSLALQGSYEQYF.

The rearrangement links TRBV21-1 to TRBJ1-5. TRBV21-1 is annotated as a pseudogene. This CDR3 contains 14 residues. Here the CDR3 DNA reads TGTGCCAGCAAGGAAGCCCAAGGGAATCAGCCCCAGCATTTT. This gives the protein CASKEAQGNQPQHF.

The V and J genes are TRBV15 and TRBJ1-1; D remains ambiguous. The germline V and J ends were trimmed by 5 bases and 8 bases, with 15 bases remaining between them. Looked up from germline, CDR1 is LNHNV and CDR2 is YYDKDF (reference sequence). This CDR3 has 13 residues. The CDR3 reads CATSWGGEREAFF. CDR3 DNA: TGTGCCACCAGCTGGGGTGGGGAGAGGGAAGCTTTCTTT.

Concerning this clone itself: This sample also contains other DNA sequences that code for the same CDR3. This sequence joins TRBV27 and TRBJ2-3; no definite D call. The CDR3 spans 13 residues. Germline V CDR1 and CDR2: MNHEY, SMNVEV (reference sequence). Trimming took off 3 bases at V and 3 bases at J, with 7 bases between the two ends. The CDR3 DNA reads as TGTGCCAGCAGTTTGGCTGTGACAGATACGCAGTATTTT. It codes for CASSLAVTDTQYF.